This TCR beta chain came from a study of cytomegalovirus exposure and HLA in healthy donors. Notes on the study in general: The study recorded 150 to 200 TCR beta chains that were cytomegalovirus-associated. Analysis was performed later, and it showed HLA-associated TCR beta chains to be more clonally expanded than equally common others. Donors belonging to an Asian-associated ancestry cluster reportedly showed fewer N-insertions in productive TCRs than the approximately 690-donor mean, according to what a later analysis found.

PCR used 60 Vbeta primers and 13 Jbeta primers. Some clones are missing from TCRdb's copy, which holds only in-frame ones; the method was immunoSEQ multiplex PCR. The table lists 90,000 to 150,000 clones, under 80% of them singletons, with around a tenth in the top ten. There are a few counts of this clone. Its antigen is not known. This sequence originates from a woman aged 45-65 years in good health and CMV-seropositive. The sequenced sample was PBMCs.

The CDR3 DNA reads as TGTGCCAGCAGTTTCCGGGAGAACAACAATGAGCAGTTCTTC. Encoded protein: CASSFRENNNEQFF. The J gene is TRBJ2-1, the V gene TRBV27, with a weak D call TRBD2 (6 bases). Germline CDR1 is MNHEY and CDR2 is SMNVEV (reference sequence). This CDR3 has 14 residues. Trimming cost V 3 bases and J 5 bases, with 11 bases left between them.